Listed here are 31 T cell receptor beta chains from one sample, sequenced in a study of identical twins. A single record per CDR3 protein comes from TCRdb applying MiXCR to the 5' RACE reads. Counted here are fewer than 900,000 distinct CDR3 sequences, around 20% occurring once; the ten biggest clones make up around 4.4%. Separately, the same data were catalogued under a study of T cells expressing NK-cell markers.

The sequenced material came from PBMCs. Receptors originate from a woman aged 18 to 35 in good health.

This clonotype has only a few counts. The gene calls are TRBV20-1 and TRBJ2-3; no firm D call. The CDR3 consists of 13 residues. Germline assignment: CDR1 DFQATT and CDR2 SNEGSKA (reference sequence). V lost 3 bases and J lost 2, with 9 bases in between. CDR3 in DNA: TGCAGTGCTAGGGGTCAGGTCACAGATACGCAGTATTTT. Translating it yields CSARGQVTDTQYF.

The rearrangement joins TRBV27 to TRBJ2-7, with D tentatively TRBD2 (5 bases). Germline V gene data show CDR1 as MNHEY and CDR2 as SMNVEV (reference sequence). The CDR3 consists of 13 residues. V was cut by 3 bases and J by 4 bases, with 10 bases left in between. CDR3 sequence: CASSLREEYEQYF. CDR3 bases: TGTGCCAGCAGTTTGAGGGAAGAGTACGAGCAGTACTTC.

This clonotype was counted between two and nine times. The genes are TRBV9 and TRBJ2-7, with no clear D. This CDR3 spans 16 amino acids. CDR1 is SGDLS and CDR2 is YYNGEE in the germline V gene. With 3 bases removed from V and 0 bases from J, the gap between germline ends came to 16 bases. CDR3 loop: CASSAGQVASSYEQYF. CDR3 nucleotide sequence: TGTGCCAGCAGCGCCGGTCAGGTCGCTAGCTCCTACGAGCAGTACTTC.

The chain carries TRBV27 and TRBJ2-7; tentatively, D is TRBD1 or TRBD2 (5 bases each). Germline CDR1 and CDR2: MNHEY and SMNVEV (reference sequence). This CDR3 region has 15 residues. Trimming took off 3 bases at V and 0 bases at J, with 12 bases between the two ends. In DNA, the CDR3 is TGTGCCAGCAGTTTTAGGGGAGTTGACTCCTACGAGCAGTACTTC. Protein sequence: CASSFRGVDSYEQYF.

This clonotype was seen a few times. The CDR3 DNA reads TGTGCCAGCAGCTTAGGCCAGGGGGCGCGTGAGCAGTTCTTC. Translation gives CASSLGQGAREQFF. This chain uses TRBV11-2 with TRBJ2-1; 8 bases are shared with TRBD1. The V and J ends lost 1 base and 9 bases, in that order; junction bases with no gene match: 5. CDR1 is SGHAT, CDR2 FQNNGV, per germline. This CDR3 region has 14 residues.

The chain employs TRBV6-5 and TRBJ1-2, with D unresolved. V was pared by 4 bases and J by 4 bases, with 10 bases between. The CDR3 spans 13 residues. Per germline, CDR1 MNHEY and CDR2 SVGAGI. Written as DNA, the CDR3 is TGTGCCAGCAGTTTAGACCTAATCTATGGCTACACCTTC. This gives the protein CASSLDLIYGYTF.

This clonotype was counted many times. The chain carries TRBV7-9 and TRBJ1-2, with TRBD1 identical over 7 bases. This CDR3 has 14 amino acids. The germline gives CDR1 SEHNR, CDR2 FQNEAQ (reference sequence). With 3 bases clipped from V and 6 bases from J, the junction kept 7 bases outside the gene matches. This CDR3 reads CASSLGGGGDGYTF. The CDR3 DNA follows: TGTGCCAGCAGCTTGGGGGGAGGGGGCGATGGCTACACCTTC. Using reference TRBV7-9 and TRBJ1-2 for the parts outside the CDR3, the full variable domain is DTGVSQNPRHKITKRGQNVTFRCDPISEHNRLYWYRQTLGQGPEFLTYFQNEAQLEKSRLLSDRFSAERPKGSFSTLEIQRTEQGDSAMYLCASSLGGGGDGYTFGSGTRLTVV.

This clonotype was observed a handful of times. CDR3 in DNA: TGTGCCAGCAGAAGGCTGGACAGGGAAGAGCAGTACTTC. Encoded protein: CASRRLDREEQYF. The genes are TRBV6-6 and TRBJ2-7, with 8 positions matching TRBD1. Germline CDR1 MNHNY, CDR2 SVGAGI (reference sequence). V gave up 6 bases and J gave up 7 bases; unmatched junction bases: 8. The CDR3 loop spans 13 amino acids.

The rearrangement links TRBV6-1 to TRBJ2-2, with 12 positions matching TRBD1. The CDR3 sequence is 19 residues long. The J segment lost 6 bases and the V segment lost 5 bases, leaving 16 bases of the junction unmatched. Germline lookup yields CDR1 MNHNS and CDR2 SASEGT. The chain's CDR3 is CASSRPRDRGLFGSGELFF. The CDR3 DNA follows: TGTGCCAGCAGTCGGCCCAGGGACAGGGGGCTGTTTGGGTCCGGGGAGCTGTTTTTT.

This chain uses TRBV4-3 with TRBJ2-7, with D maybe TRBD2 (7 bases). The V and J ends lost 6 bases and 2 bases respectively, with 14 bases between them. The CDR3 spans 14 residues. The germline gives CDR1 LGHNA, CDR2 YSLEER. The CDR3 DNA is TGCGCCAGCAGTCCGCGGGGGCCTGCCTACGAGCAGTACTTC. As protein: CASSPRGPAYEQYF.

In its sample, this clonotype was seen a few times. This chain links TRBV20-1 with TRBJ2-3, with a weak D call TRBD2 (6 bases). The CDR3 is 13 residues long. Trimming stripped 1 base from V and 5 bases from J, with 10 bases between. Germline V CDR1 and CDR2: DFQATT, SNEGSKA (reference sequence). The CDR3 sequence: CSARVAGRDTQYF. DNA of the CDR3: TGCAGTGCTAGAGTGGCGGGGAGAGATACGCAGTATTTT.

This clonotype was seen at least ten times. The chain combines TRBV9 with TRBJ2-7, with D possibly being TRBD1 (6 bases). CDR3 length: 13 residues. Germline V gives CDR1 SGDLS, CDR2 YYNGEE. Trimming took 0 bases from V and 2 from J, leaving 6 bases between them. Here the CDR3 reads CASSVGGPYEQYF. The CDR3 DNA is TGTGCCAGCAGCGTAGGGGGGCCCTACGAGCAGTACTTC.

The chain has TRBV5-1 and TRBJ2-2, with D uncertain. Germline loops: CDR1 SGHRS, CDR2 YFSETQ. The CDR3 is 13 residues long. V gave up 9 bases and J gave up 4 bases, with 13 bases separating them. The CDR3 loop reads CAIRPSATGELFF. In DNA form, the CDR3 reads TGCGCCATCCGACCCTCTGCCACCGGGGAGCTGTTTTTT.

This clonotype was counted between two and nine times. The gene calls are TRBV20-1 and TRBJ2-4; perhaps TRBD1 as D (7 bases). Per the germline V gene, CDR1 is DFQATT and CDR2 is SNEGSKA (reference sequence). The CDR3 is 15 amino acids. Trimming shortened V by 1 base and J by 1 base, and 11 bases separated the two germline ends. The CDR3, as DNA: TGCAGTGCTAGAGGTCCAGGGGGGGCCAAAAACATTCAGTACTTC. Translated: CSARGPGGAKNIQYF.

V and J are TRBV12-3 or TRBV12-4 and TRBJ2-5; 8 bases map to TRBD2. The CDR3 contains 15 residues. V trimming: 8 bases; J trimming: 7 bases; junction bases outside the gene matches: 15. CDR3 sequence: CASLQGAGGRVTQYF. The CDR3 nucleotides are TGTGCCAGCCTTCAAGGTGCGGGAGGACGGGTGACCCAGTACTTC.

This clonotype was detected a few times. This chain uses TRBV7-2 with TRBJ2-5, with 8 bases that match TRBD2. The V segment lost 4 bases and the J segment 4 bases; nucleotides outside the gene matches: 5. The germline V gene encodes CDR1 SGHTA and CDR2 FQGNSA. The CDR3 consists of 14 residues. CDR3 sequence: CASSSRGGGETQYF. CDR3 nucleotide sequence: TGTGCCAGCAGCTCCCGGGGGGGTGGAGAGACCCAGTACTTC.

This clonotype has a count of ten or more. J is TRBJ2-5 and V is TRBV29-1; TRBD2 aligns across 8 bases. CDR1 is SQVTM, CDR2 ANQGSEA, per germline. The CDR3 is 14 amino acids. The V gene end was trimmed by 5 bases and the J gene end by 2 bases; junction bases not matched to a gene: 7. CDR3 sequence: CSVSSGGPQETQYF. The CDR3 region has the DNA TGCAGCGTTTCTTCGGGAGGGCCTCAAGAGACCCAGTACTTC.

This clonotype was counted only a few times. The chain has TRBV4-3 and TRBJ2-3; D might be TRBD2 (5 bases). The CDR3 loop spans 16 amino acids. Trimming pared 4 bases from V and 0 bases from J, leaving 14 bases between. Per germline, CDR1 LGHNA and CDR2 YSLEER. The CDR3 DNA reads as TGCGCCAGCAGCCTAAGAGCGGAGACTAGCACAGATACGCAGTATTTT. The encoded protein is CASSLRAETSTDTQYF.

V is TRBV20-1 and J is TRBJ2-1, with TRBD1 as a possible D gene (6 bases). The CDR3 length is 15 residues. Per germline, CDR1 DFQATT and CDR2 SNEGSKA (reference sequence). V was shortened by 5 bases and J by 9 bases, with 23 bases between the two germline ends. The CDR3 reads CSAAKPKGQGVEQFF. The CDR3 DNA reads TGCAGTGCTGCCAAACCCAAGGGACAAGGAGTTGAGCAGTTCTTC.

This clonotype was recorded a few times. This could be a read error, since a much larger clone is one nucleotide away. V gene TRBV6-5 combines with J gene TRBJ2-2; D is uncertain. Germline CDR1 is MNHEY and CDR2 is SVGAGI. With 7 bases removed from V and 1 base from J, the gap between germline ends came to 4 bases. This CDR3 comprises 12 residues. The DNA for the CDR3 is TGTGCCAGCAAACTGAACACCGGGGAGCTGTTTTTT. Amino acids: CASKLNTGELFF.

This clonotype has a handful of counts. J is TRBJ2-5 and V is TRBV6-5; D ambiguous. The CDR3 spans 15 residues. Trimming removed 4 bases at V and 2 bases at J, with 14 bases between. Per germline, CDR1 MNHEY and CDR2 SVGAGI. The CDR3 region is CASSSEHRSQETQYF. The CDR3, as DNA: TGTGCCAGCAGTTCCGAACATCGATCACAAGAGACCCAGTACTTC.

This chain uses TRBV2 with TRBJ1-1, with a weak D call TRBD1 (5 bases). V was clipped by 2 bases and J by 5 bases, with 9 bases between them. This CDR3 region has 13 residues. Germline V CDR1 and CDR2: SNHLY, FYNNEI. CDR3 nucleotide sequence: TGTGCCAGCAGTGAAACCTGGGGGACTGAAGCTTTCTTT. Residues: CASSETWGTEAFF.

This clonotype has just a few counts. The chain employs TRBV5-1 and TRBJ2-3; 14 bases are a match to TRBD2. Trimming removed 4 bases from V and 0 bases from J; junction bases left unmatched: 4. Looked up from germline, CDR1 is SGHRS and CDR2 is YFSETQ. This CDR3 has 17 amino acids. The chain's CDR3 is CASSPRLAGGSTDTQYF. CDR3 DNA sequence: TGCGCCAGCAGCCCACGACTAGCGGGAGGGAGCACAGATACGCAGTATTTT.

The CDR3 loop is CASSPRLAGANVLTF. Written as DNA, the CDR3 is TGTGCCAGCTCACCCCGTCTAGCTGGGGCCAACGTCCTGACTTTC. The chain carries TRBV18 and TRBJ2-6; D gene uncertain. V lost 3 bases to trimming and J lost 2 bases, with 8 bases between them. Looked up from germline, CDR1 is KGHSH and CDR2 is LQKENI. The CDR3 loop spans 15 amino acids.

This clonotype has just a few counts. The J gene is TRBJ1-1, the V gene TRBV5-1; D is unresolved. The CDR3 loop spans 13 amino acids. Germline CDR1 is SGHRS and CDR2 is YFSETQ. The germline V and J ends were trimmed by 0 bases and 5 bases, with 8 bases remaining between them. CDR3 sequence (DNA): TGCGCCAGCAGCTTGGGACTTTCAACTGAAGCTTTCTTT. Translated, it gives CASSLGLSTEAFF.

The rearrangement joins TRBV10-2 to TRBJ2-1; unclear D gene. Trimming took 2 bases from V and 4 from J, leaving 12 bases between them. CDR3 length: 15 residues. Per the germline V gene, CDR1 is WSHSY and CDR2 is SAAADI. CDR3 sequence: CASSEDQGSYNEQFF. Written as DNA, the CDR3 is TGCGCCAGCAGTGAGGACCAAGGGTCTTACAATGAGCAGTTCTTC.

This clonotype was counted only a few times. This sequence joins TRBV12-5 and TRBJ2-5, with 8 bases matching TRBD1. The CDR3 spans 13 residues. CDR1 and CDR2 (germline): LGHNT, FRNRAP. After removal of 7 bases from V and 9 bases from J, the junction contained 10 bases not matched to a gene. The CDR3 here is CASDSGARGPQYF. CDR3 sequence (DNA): TGTGCTAGTGACTCCGGGGCCAGGGGGCCCCAGTACTTC.

The genes are TRBV18 and TRBJ2-1; tentatively, D is TRBD2 (8 bases). The CDR3 loop spans 17 amino acids. Germline loops: CDR1 KGHSH, CDR2 LQKENI. The V end lost 3 bases, the J end lost 8 bases, and 23 bases lay between the germline ends. The CDR3 protein is CASSPSAGTAGADEQFF. In DNA, the CDR3 is TGTGCCAGCTCACCCTCCGCCGGGACAGCGGGGGCGGATGAGCAGTTCTTC. Drawing the rest from reference TRBV18 and TRBJ2-1, the complete variable domain is NAGVMQNPRHLVRRRGQEARLRCSPMKGHSHVYWYRQLPEEGLKFMVYLQKENIIDESGMPKERFSAEFPKEGPSILRIQQVVRGDSAAYFCASSPSAGTAGADEQFFGPGTRLTVL.

Ten or more counts support this clonotype. The chain recombines TRBV7-3 with TRBJ2-3, with 7 bases aligning to TRBD2. This CDR3 has 15 residues. From germline, CDR1 is SGHTA and CDR2 FQGTGA. V was pared by 4 bases and J by 2 bases, with 6 bases of the junction left unmatched. CDR3: CASSSRGGDTDTQYF. CDR3 DNA: TGTGCCAGCAGCTCCCGCGGGGGAGACACAGATACGCAGTATTTT.

This clonotype appeared a few times. The rearrangement uses TRBV29-1 and TRBJ2-7; tentatively, D is TRBD1 or TRBD2 (5 bases each). CDR1 and CDR2 (germline): SQVTM, ANQGSEA. The germline V and J ends were trimmed by 3 bases and 6 bases, with 18 bases remaining between them. This CDR3 has 14 amino acids. The CDR3, as DNA: TGCAGCGTTGAGGTGAGGGGCTACGTGAGCGAGCAGTACTTC. It encodes CSVEVRGYVSEQYF.

This clonotype occurred once. V gene TRBV5-1 combines with J gene TRBJ2-3; 8 bases line up with TRBD1. Germline CDR1 SGHRS, CDR2 YFSETQ. Trimming removed 4 bases from V and 4 bases from J; junction bases left unmatched: 11. This CDR3 is built from 16 residues. CDR3 amino acids: CASSPQGAGLADTQYF. CDR3 nucleotide sequence: TGCGCCAGCAGCCCCCAGGGGGCGGGTCTGGCAGATACGCAGTATTTT. Drawing the rest from reference TRBV5-1 and TRBJ2-3, the complete variable domain is KAGVTQTPRYLIKTRGQQVTLSCSPISGHRSVSWYQQTPGQGLQFLFEYFSETQRNKGNFPGRFSGRQFSNSRSEMNVSTLELGDSALYLCASSPQGAGLADTQYFGPGTRLTVL.